Following are 11 T cell receptor beta chains from one sample sequenced in a study of shared clonotypes between healthy human individuals. Data came from immunoSEQ multiplex PCR; TCRdb stores just in-frame clones and leaves some out. The sample contains roughly 1,600,000 clones, approximately 98.5% of which appear only once. The sample consisted of naive CD4+ T cells sorted from blood. Subset noted: CD45RA+ positively selected. The receptors originated from a man under 40 in good health.

The chain couples TRBV28 to TRBJ1-4, with D uncertain. This CDR3 spans 15 amino acids. In germline, CDR1 is MDHEN, CDR2 SYDVKM. Trimming pared 3 bases from V and 8 bases from J, leaving 16 bases between. The CDR3: CASSFLEGGGEKLFF. Here the CDR3 DNA reads TGTGCCAGCAGTTTTCTCGAGGGTGGAGGGGAAAAACTGTTTTTT.

Remarks on this clone: One base away lies a much larger clone, so this may be a sequencing read error. Other DNA sequences in this sample translate to the same CDR3. This sequence joins TRBV5-1 and TRBJ2-3; D is unclear. CDR3 length: 14 amino acids. The germline gives CDR1 SGHRS, CDR2 YFSETQ. With 0 bases removed from V and 1 base from J, the gap between germline ends came to 6 bases. The CDR3 nucleotides read TGCGCCAGCAGCTTGGTTGCGGGCACAGATACGCAGTATTTT. As protein: CASSLVAGTDTQYF.

The chain uses TRBV5-1 and TRBJ1-2; 9 nucleotides align to TRBD1. The germline V gene encodes CDR1 SGHRS and CDR2 YFSETQ. The CDR3 spans 16 residues. V lost 2 bases and J lost 2; bases outside the gene matches: 7. The CDR3 reads CASSFTVDRGNYGYTF. CDR3 DNA: TGCGCCAGCAGCTTTACAGTGGACAGGGGAAACTATGGCTACACCTTC.

The chain carries TRBV19 and TRBJ1-2; maybe TRBD1 (6 bases). This CDR3 is 14 amino acids long. Germline V gene data show CDR1 as LNHDA and CDR2 as SQIVND (reference sequence). Trimming pared 4 bases from V and 4 bases from J, leaving 13 bases between. The CDR3 sequence is CASSNRGQRYGYTF. In DNA form, the CDR3 reads TGTGCCAGTAGTAACCGTGGACAGCGCTATGGCTACACCTTC.

CDR3 coding DNA: TGTGCCAGCAGTCGTCTAGCGGGAGTGAGGGAGCAGTACTTC. Protein: CASSRLAGVREQYF. The rearrangement links TRBV28 to TRBJ2-7; TRBD2 matches at 10 bases. Trimming took 5 bases from V and 7 from J; bases not matched to a gene: 8. The CDR3 extends over 14 amino acids. Germline V gives CDR1 MDHEN, CDR2 SYDVKM.

The chain recombines TRBV5-1 with TRBJ2-3; D unclear. Germline V CDR1 and CDR2: SGHRS, YFSETQ. Trimming removed 0 bases at V and 2 bases at J, with 4 bases between. The CDR3 runs 13 residues. The CDR3 DNA sequence: TGCGCCAGCAGCTTGGCCGTCACAGATACGCAGTATTTT. The encoded protein is CASSLAVTDTQYF.

This clone was detected once. Other DNA sequences of this sample code for an identical CDR3. The chain joins TRBV10-3 to TRBJ2-5, with D maybe TRBD1 (5 bases). This CDR3 comprises 13 residues. Germline assignment: CDR1 ENHRY and CDR2 SYGVKD. Trimming took off 8 bases at V and 2 bases at J, with 12 bases between the two ends. This chain's CDR3 is CAIGGGAQETQYF. The CDR3 DNA reads as TGTGCCATCGGTGGTGGGGCACAAGAGACCCAGTACTTC.

The rearrangement joins TRBV5-5 to TRBJ1-1, with a possible D match to TRBD1 (6 bases). This CDR3 has 16 amino acids. V lost 2 bases, J lost 1 base, and 15 bases lay in between. Germline CDR1 reads SGHKS; CDR2 reads YYEKEE (reference sequence). CDR3 sequence: CASSFMGRGTNTEAFF. DNA for the CDR3: TGTGCCAGCAGCTTTATGGGAAGGGGGACGAACACTGAAGCTTTCTTT. The whole variable domain, remainder taken from reference TRBV5-5 and TRBJ1-1, is DAGVTQSPTHLIKTRGQQVTLRCSPISGHKSVSWYQQVLGQGPQFIFQYYEKEERGRGNFPDRFSARQFPNYSSELNVNALLLGDSALYLCASSFMGRGTNTEAFFGQGTRLTVV.

The chain couples TRBV29-1 to TRBJ1-2; TRBD1 might be the D (6 bases). Germline CDR1 is SQVTM and CDR2 is ANQGSEA. CDR3 size: 15 residues. Trimming took 4 bases from V and 0 from J, leaving 15 bases between them. The CDR3 DNA reads as TGCAGCGTTGTGGGCGGAAAGGGGGCTAACTATGGCTACACCTTC. Protein: CSVVGGKGANYGYTF.

J is TRBJ1-1 and V is TRBV6-1; weak D call: TRBD1 (5 bases). Germline CDR1 reads MNHNS; CDR2 reads SASEGT. V lost 3 bases, J lost 10 bases, and 9 bases lay in between. This CDR3 spans 11 amino acids. Here the CDR3 reads CASSEYGGAFF. CDR3 DNA sequence: TGTGCCAGCAGTGAGTACGGGGGAGCTTTCTTT.

V gene TRBV6-5 combines with J gene TRBJ1-5; 8 nucleotides agree with TRBD1. V dropped 10 bases and J dropped 3; count of bases not matched to a gene: 5. The CDR3 sequence is 13 residues long. The germline V gene encodes CDR1 MNHEY and CDR2 SVGAGI. The CDR3 spells CATRDRYNQPQHF. CDR3 DNA: TGTGCCACAAGGGACAGGTACAATCAGCCCCAGCATTTT.